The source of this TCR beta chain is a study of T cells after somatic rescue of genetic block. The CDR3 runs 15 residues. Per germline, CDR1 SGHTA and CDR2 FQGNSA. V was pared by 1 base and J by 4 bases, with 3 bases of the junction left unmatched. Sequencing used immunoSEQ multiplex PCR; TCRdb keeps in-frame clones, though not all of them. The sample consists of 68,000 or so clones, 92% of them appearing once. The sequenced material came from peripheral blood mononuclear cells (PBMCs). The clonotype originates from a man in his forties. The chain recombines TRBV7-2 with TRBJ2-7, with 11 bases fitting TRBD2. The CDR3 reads CASSLVGTSGYEQYF. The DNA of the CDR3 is TGTGCCAGCAGCTTAGTTGGGACTAGCGGTTACGAGCAGTACTTC. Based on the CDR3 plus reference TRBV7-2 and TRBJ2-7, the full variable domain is GAGVSQSPSNKVTEKGKDVELRCDPISGHTALYWYRQSLGQGLEFLIYFQGNSAPDKSGLPSDRFSAERTGGSVSTLTIQRTQQEDSAVYLCASSLVGTSGYEQYFGPGTRLTVT.